This T cell receptor beta chain is from a study of control samples from healthy donors and cancer patients. Germline V gives CDR1 SGDLS, CDR2 YYNGEE. V gave up 0 bases and J gave up 4 bases, with 7 bases separating them. The CDR3 runs 14 residues. Data came from immunoSEQ multiplex PCR; TCRdb stores just in-frame clones and leaves some out. Among 160,000 or so clones listed, approximately 94% were seen once. This clonotype was obtained from a woman aged 40 to 55 in good health. The V and J genes are TRBV9 and TRBJ1-4; D uncertain. Sequencing was performed on blood. CDR3 DNA sequence: TGTGCCAGCAGCGTAGGGCCGGATAATGAAAAACTGTTTTTT. Encoded protein: CASSVGPDNEKLFF.